The TCR beta chain under discussion was sequenced for a study of Graves' ophthalmopathy and Graves' hyperthyroidism. Overall study results and limits: Cross-validated, the 13-signature model showed 87.88%/81.08% sensitivity/specificity, and 80%/75% in the test set.

A duration under 3 months, NOSPECS ≥4, CAS ≥3 and moderate-to-severe activity characterized the donors with ophthalmopathy. Clinical symptoms, serum thyroxine, TRAb, thyroid ultrasound and orbital computed tomography formed the basis of diagnosis. PBMCs were density-gradient isolated from around 10 ml fresh blood. The authors amplified TCR beta CDR3 regions, and they did so from RNA transcripts for repertoire sequencing. Amplification began with first-round RT-PCR using HTBI primers, then second-round multiplex PCR was performed. Each CDR3 protein gets one entry after TCRdb re-called the multiplex PCR reads with MiXCR. This table has 200,000 to 250,000 distinct CDR3 sequences, about 46% appearing once. This clonotype was seen a handful of times. Its antigen is undetermined. Per the germline V gene, CDR1 is MNHNS and CDR2 is SASEGT. Unmatched junction bases numbered 8, after V lost 4 bases and J lost 4 bases. The CDR3 is made up of 15 amino acids.

J is TRBJ2-7 and V is TRBV6-1; 9 positions agree with TRBD1. This TCR came from an adult man with Graves' ophthalmopathy. The specimen was peripheral blood. The chain's CDR3 is CASSGYRDREYEQYF. The CDR3, as DNA: TGTGCCAGCAGTGGCTACCGGGACAGGGAATACGAGCAGTACTTC.